Below, 2 T cell receptor beta chains from the same sample are listed, as sequenced in a study of control samples from healthy donors and cancer patients. Repertoires were generated with immunoSEQ multiplex PCR, while TCRdb's copy carries only in-frame clones and drops some. The table shows roughly 150,000 clones, with around 88% occurring only once. Specimen: blood. These receptors all stem from a man between 18 and 29 years old in good health.

The rearrangement joins TRBV7-9 to TRBJ1-3; D gene ambiguous. Germline lookup yields CDR1 SEHNR and CDR2 FQNEAQ (reference sequence). The CDR3 length is 14 residues. V lost 4 bases to trimming and J lost 4 bases, with 11 bases between them. In DNA, the CDR3 is TGTGCCAGCAGCTCCCCGCGAGAGGGAAACACCATATATTTT. This translates into CASSSPREGNTIYF.

This clone has just a few counts. The V gene is TRBV7-9, the J gene TRBJ2-2; TRBD1 matches at 8 bases. The trim removed 5 bases at V and 4 bases at J, leaving 9 bases unmatched. The CDR3 runs to 16 residues. CDR1 SEHNR and CDR2 FQNEAQ come from the germline V gene (reference sequence). The CDR3 protein is CASSPLQGGSTGELFF. The CDR3 DNA is TGTGCCAGCAGCCCGCTACAGGGGGGAAGCACCGGGGAGCTGTTTTTT.